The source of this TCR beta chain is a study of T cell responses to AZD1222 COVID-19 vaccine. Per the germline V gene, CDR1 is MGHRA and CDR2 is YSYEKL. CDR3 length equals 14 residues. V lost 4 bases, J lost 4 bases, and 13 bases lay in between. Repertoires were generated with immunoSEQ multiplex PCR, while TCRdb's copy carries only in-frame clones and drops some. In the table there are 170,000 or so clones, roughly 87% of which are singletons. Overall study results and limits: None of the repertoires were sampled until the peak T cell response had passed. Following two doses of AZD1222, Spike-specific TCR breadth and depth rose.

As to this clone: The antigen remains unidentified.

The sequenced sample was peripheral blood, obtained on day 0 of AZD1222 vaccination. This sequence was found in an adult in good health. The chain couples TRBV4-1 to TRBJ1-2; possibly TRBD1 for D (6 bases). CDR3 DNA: TGCGCCAGCAGCCCAAACAGGGACCCCTATGGCTACACCTTC. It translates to CASSPNRDPYGYTF.